This T cell receptor (beta chain) was sequenced in a study of T-cell memory formation after mild COVID-19. Study in general: Most TCR clusters belonged to a single donor. Findings of the study overall: Clones contracting day 15 to 85 were balanced CD4/CD8; later expanders leaned CD4+.

The CDR3 runs to 17 residues. In germline, CDR1 is SEHNR, CDR2 FQNEAQ (reference sequence). The trim removed 5 bases at V and 6 bases at J, leaving 17 bases unmatched. MiXCR, applied by TCRdb to the 5' RACE reads, yields one record per CDR3 protein. Of 65,000 to 100,000 distinct CDR3 sequences in the sample, about 13% are singletons; the top ten hold roughly 40%. This clonotype was counted ten times or more. Its antigen is unidentified. The sample comprised PBMCs or a T cell subset sorted from them (not recorded which). This clonotype was obtained from a man aged 18 to 29 who had mild COVID-19 (a few samples of this study predate the infection). Cell type and time point are not known. The J gene is TRBJ2-3, the V gene TRBV7-9; 7 bases agree with TRBD1. This CDR3 is CASSPPRQDRPSDTQYF. CDR3 nucleotides: TGTGCCAGCAGCCCACCCCGCCAGGACAGGCCCTCTGATACGCAGTATTTT.